Reported below is one TCR beta chain. This sample was included in a study of blood T cell repertoires in COVID-19. This study enrolled people aged 18 to 89 from approximately 25 US geographic areas. Clinical history reported by participants formed the basis on which cohorts were assigned. Per the germline V gene, CDR1 is SGHTA and CDR2 is FQGTGA. The CDR3 totals 15 residues. V was clipped by 2 bases and J by 7 bases; unmatched bases: 8. Data came from immunoSEQ multiplex PCR; TCRdb stores just in-frame clones and leaves some out. The sample contains about 430,000 clones, roughly 84% of which appear only once.

The chain uses TRBV7-3 and TRBJ1-2, with 9 bases that match TRBD1. Sample: PBMCs or T cells enriched from blood (not recorded which). This receptor was taken from a woman aged 18-29 years who had been exposed to COVID-19. The CDR3 nucleotides are TGTGCCAGCAGCTTATCGGACAGGGGCTTATTTGGCTACACCTTC. Residues: CASSLSDRGLFGYTF.